One and the same sample provided the 18 T cell receptor beta chains below, sequenced in a study of cytomegalovirus exposure and HLA in healthy donors. The PCR contained 60 Vbeta and 13 Jbeta primers. Assay: immunoSEQ multiplex PCR; the TCRdb copy retains only in-frame clones and omits some. The sample records 180,000 or so clones, around 70% being singletons. Sequenced input: PBMCs. These receptors came from a male donor in good health and CMV-seronegative.

This clone was seen more than once but under ten times. The chain combines TRBV7-9 with TRBJ1-2; D remains ambiguous. The length of the CDR3 is 14 residues. The germline V gene encodes CDR1 SEHNR and CDR2 FQNEAQ (reference sequence). V was cut by 10 bases and J by 5 bases, with 20 bases left in between. The CDR3 sequence is CATLGREPLYGYTF. CDR3 sequence (DNA): TGTGCCACCCTCGGGCGGGAACCGCTTTATGGCTACACCTTC.

The genes are TRBV11-2 and TRBJ2-3, with no clear D. Germline V gene lookup returns CDR1 SGHAT and CDR2 FQNNGV. CDR3 length: 18 amino acids. Trimming shortened V by 5 bases and J by 0 bases, and 21 bases separated the two germline ends. CDR3 region: CASSTRSSFRRSTDTQYF. The DNA for the CDR3 is TGTGCCAGCAGCACTCGGAGTTCGTTCCGACGGAGCACAGATACGCAGTATTTT.

J is TRBJ1-1 and V is TRBV9; no definite D call. Trimming removed 4 bases from V and 2 bases from J, with 15 bases in between. The CDR3 has 15 residues. Germline assignment: CDR1 SGDLS and CDR2 YYNGEE. DNA for the CDR3: TGTGCCAGCAGCTCCAACCCGGGTCCAAACACTGAAGCTTTCTTT. Its protein is CASSSNPGPNTEAFF.

The J gene is TRBJ2-7, the V gene TRBV27; D call uncertain. This CDR3 is built from 14 residues. CDR1 is MNHEY and CDR2 is SMNVEV in the germline V gene (reference sequence). V lost 0 bases to trimming and J lost 6 bases, with 12 bases between them. The CDR3 loop is CASSLSGSSVEQYF. As DNA, the CDR3 is TGTGCCAGCAGTTTATCTGGCTCGTCCGTCGAGCAGTACTTC.

This chain links TRBV9 with TRBJ1-2; maybe TRBD1 (6 bases). CDR1 is SGDLS and CDR2 is YYNGEE in the germline V gene. V was cut by 0 bases and J by 5 bases, with 17 bases left in between. The CDR3 sequence is 16 residues long. The CDR3 sequence is CASSVGAIRGGYGYTF. CDR3 nucleotide sequence: TGTGCCAGCAGCGTAGGGGCCATCAGGGGCGGGTATGGCTACACCTTC.

V usage is TRBV6-1 and J usage is TRBJ2-1; 10 bases line up with TRBD2. The CDR3 is 15 residues long. Per the germline V gene, CDR1 is MNHNS and CDR2 is SASEGT. Losses at the gene ends were 3 bases for V and 6 bases for J; bases not matched to a gene: 5. CDR3 DNA: TGTGCCAGCAGTGACCCAGCGGGAGGGCGCAATGAGCAGTTCTTC. This gives the protein CASSDPAGGRNEQFF.

This chain uses TRBV5-1 with TRBJ2-3, with TRBD2 matching 11 bases. The length of the CDR3 is 15 residues. Germline V gene sequence: CDR1 SGHRS, CDR2 YFSETQ. Trimming removed 4 bases from V and 8 bases from J; junction bases left unmatched: 9. The CDR3 region is CASSTTGTSGATQYF. The CDR3 bases are TGCGCCAGCAGCACAACCGGGACTAGCGGTGCTACGCAGTATTTT.

J is TRBJ2-7 and V is TRBV9; 9 nucleotides match TRBD2. Per the germline V gene, CDR1 is SGDLS and CDR2 is YYNGEE. The CDR3 is 14 residues long. J gave up 6 bases and V 4 bases, and 8 bases lay outside the gene matches. The CDR3 sequence: CASSSMIAGVEQYF. DNA for the CDR3: TGTGCCAGCAGCTCCATGATAGCGGGAGTCGAGCAGTACTTC.

V gene TRBV4-1 combines with J gene TRBJ2-4, with a possible D match to TRBD1 (6 bases). Trimming left V 1 base short and J 6 bases short, with 19 bases between. Germline loops: CDR1 MGHRA, CDR2 YSYEKL. This CDR3 region has 17 residues. In DNA, the CDR3 is TGCGCCAGCAGCCAAGTGGAAGGGAGAAGAGGGGGAAACATTCAGTACTTC. Amino acids: CASSQVEGRRGGNIQYF.

This clone appeared once. V and J are TRBV4-1 and TRBJ1-6; tentative D call: TRBD1 (6 bases). CDR1 MGHRA and CDR2 YSYEKL come from the germline V gene. The CDR3 consists of 16 residues. Trimming removed 2 bases from V and 4 bases from J, with 12 bases in between. The CDR3 DNA sequence: TGCGCCAGCAGCCAACCGGGGGGCGCGTATAATTCACCCCTCCACTTT. Translation gives CASSQPGGAYNSPLHF.

This chain joins TRBV6-5 and TRBJ1-1; no firm D call. Germline assignment: CDR1 MNHEY and CDR2 SVGAGI. Trimming removed 0 bases from V and 6 bases from J, with 11 bases in between. This CDR3 has 14 amino acids. CDR3 amino acids: CASSYSSLGAEAFF. The CDR3 DNA is TGTGCCAGCAGTTACTCGTCCCTAGGCGCTGAAGCTTTCTTT.

The CDR3 is CASTPPDKSYGYTF. CDR3 bases: TGTGCCAGCACCCCGCCGGACAAAAGCTATGGCTACACCTTC. The chain employs TRBV9 and TRBJ1-2; possible D gene TRBD1, 5 bases. CDR3 length: 14 amino acids. Germline V CDR1 and CDR2: SGDLS, YYNGEE. The ends were cut back, 6 bases at V and 4 bases at J, with 16 bases in the middle.

The chain joins TRBV2 to TRBJ2-1, with 7 bases lining up with TRBD2. The CDR3 extends over 15 amino acids. CDR1 SNHLY and CDR2 FYNNEI come from the germline V gene. V shed 2 bases and J 9 bases; nucleotides not matched to a gene: 10. CDR3: CASSERLADRVEQFF. The DNA for the CDR3 is TGTGCCAGCAGTGAACGGCTAGCGGATCGCGTTGAGCAGTTCTTC.

This rearrangement joins TRBV10-3 to TRBJ2-1; 7 positions match TRBD2. V was clipped by 6 bases and J by 2 bases; unmatched bases: 10. Germline-derived CDR1 and CDR2 are ENHRY and SYGVKD. The CDR3 is made up of 16 amino acids. The CDR3 DNA is TGTGCCATCAGGGAACGGGGGGAGTTCACCTACAATGAGCAGTTCTTC. Encoded protein: CAIRERGEFTYNEQFF.

The chain combines TRBV19 with TRBJ1-5; maybe TRBD1 (5 bases). The germline V gene encodes CDR1 LNHDA and CDR2 SQIVND (reference sequence). Trimming removed 6 bases at V and 1 base at J, with 13 bases between. This CDR3 contains 15 residues. CDR3 coding DNA: TGTGCCAGTAGGGTGAACAGGAAGAGCAATCAGCCCCAGCATTTT. Its protein product is CASRVNRKSNQPQHF. The full variable domain, in which reference TRBV19 and TRBJ1-5 provide the parts outside the CDR3, is DGGITQSPKYLFRKEGQNVTLSCEQNLNHDAMYWYRQDPGQGLRLIYYSQIVNDFQKGDIAEGYSVSREKKESFPLTVTSAQKNPTAFYLCASRVNRKSNQPQHFGDGTRLSIL.

This chain joins TRBV30 and TRBJ1-5; a possible D gene is TRBD1 (6 bases). The CDR3 has 14 residues. The V and J ends lost 2 bases and 3 bases respectively, with 11 bases between them. CDR1 and CDR2 from the germline V gene are GTSNPN and SVGIG (reference sequence). The CDR3 DNA follows: TGTGCCTGGAGTTACGGACAGTTCAATCAGCCCCAGCATTTT. It specifies CAWSYGQFNQPQHF.

Turning to this clone: The junction differs from germline at one of its ends, possibly a read error. The chain links TRBV6-5 to TRBJ2-1; 7 bases match TRBD2. Per germline, CDR1 MNHEY and CDR2 SVGAGI. The CDR3 contains 12 residues. CDR3: CASSYSLAELFF. CDR3 bases: TGTGCCAGCAGTTACTCCCTAGCGGAGCTGTTCTTC.

This clone was found once. The chain has TRBV19 and TRBJ2-1; 7 bases map to TRBD1. Trimming removed 3 bases from V and 3 bases from J; junction bases left unmatched: 5. There are 15 residues in the CDR3. The germline gives CDR1 LNHDA, CDR2 SQIVND (reference sequence). CDR3 in amino acids: CASSMAGGIYNEQFF. CDR3 sequence (DNA): TGTGCCAGTAGTATGGCAGGGGGAATCTACAATGAGCAGTTCTTC.